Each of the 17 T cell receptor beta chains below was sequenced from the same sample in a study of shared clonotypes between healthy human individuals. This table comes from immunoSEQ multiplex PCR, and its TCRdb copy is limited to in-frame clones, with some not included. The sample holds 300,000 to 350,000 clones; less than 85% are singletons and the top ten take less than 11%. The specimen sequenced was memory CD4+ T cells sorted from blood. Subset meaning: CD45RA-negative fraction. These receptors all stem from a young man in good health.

CDR3 loop: CASSPRGAINYEQYF. CDR3 DNA sequence: TGTGCCAGCAGCCCCCGCGGGGCTATTAACTACGAGCAGTACTTC. This chain connects TRBV16 to TRBJ2-7, with TRBD2 as a possible D gene (6 bases). CDR3 length equals 15 residues. V lost 4 bases and J 3 bases, leaving 16 bases between the germline ends. Germline V gene lookup returns CDR1 KGHSY and CDR2 FQNENV.

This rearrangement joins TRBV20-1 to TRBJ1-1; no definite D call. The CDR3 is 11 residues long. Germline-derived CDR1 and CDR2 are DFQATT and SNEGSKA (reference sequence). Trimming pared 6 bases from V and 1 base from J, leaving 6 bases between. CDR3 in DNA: TGCAGTGCCTCTTCGAACACTGAAGCTTTCTTT. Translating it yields CSASSNTEAFF.

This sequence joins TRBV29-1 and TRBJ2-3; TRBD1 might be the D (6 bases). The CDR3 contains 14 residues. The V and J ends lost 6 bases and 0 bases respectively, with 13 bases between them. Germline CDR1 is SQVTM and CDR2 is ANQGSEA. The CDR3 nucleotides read TGCAGCGTGGGACAATCCTCTAGCACAGATACGCAGTATTTT. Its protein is CSVGQSSSTDTQYF.

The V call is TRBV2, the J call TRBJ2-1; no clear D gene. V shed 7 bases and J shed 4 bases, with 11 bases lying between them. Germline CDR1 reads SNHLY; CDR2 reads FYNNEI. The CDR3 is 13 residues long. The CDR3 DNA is TGTGCCAGCAATCTCAAGTTATACAATGAGCAGTTCTTC. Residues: CASNLKLYNEQFF.

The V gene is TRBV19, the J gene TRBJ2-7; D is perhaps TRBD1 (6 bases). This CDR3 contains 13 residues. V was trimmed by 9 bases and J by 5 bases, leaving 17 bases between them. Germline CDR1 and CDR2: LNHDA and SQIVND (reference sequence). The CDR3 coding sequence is TGTGCCAGCGCACAGGGTTTGGTAGACGAGCAGTACTTC. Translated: CASAQGLVDEQYF.

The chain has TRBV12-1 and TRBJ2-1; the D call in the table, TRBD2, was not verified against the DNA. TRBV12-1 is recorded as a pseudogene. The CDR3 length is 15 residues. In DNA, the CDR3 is TGTGCCAGCGGCCGCCTAGCGCTCTCCTACAATGAGCAGTTCTTC. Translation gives CASGRLALSYNEQFF.

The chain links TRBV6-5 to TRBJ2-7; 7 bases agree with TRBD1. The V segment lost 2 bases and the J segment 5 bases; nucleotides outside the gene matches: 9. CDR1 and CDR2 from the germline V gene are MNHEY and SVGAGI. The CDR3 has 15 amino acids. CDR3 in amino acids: CASSYLGRTGDEQYF. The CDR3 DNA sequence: TGTGCCAGCAGTTACCTTGGAAGAACAGGGGACGAGCAGTACTTC.

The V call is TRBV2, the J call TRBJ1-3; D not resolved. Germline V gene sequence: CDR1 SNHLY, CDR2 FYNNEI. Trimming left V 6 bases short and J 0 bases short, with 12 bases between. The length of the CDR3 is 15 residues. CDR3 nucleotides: TGTGCCAGCAGGTTGGGATTACTCTCTGGAAACACCATATATTTT. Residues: CASRLGLLSGNTIYF.

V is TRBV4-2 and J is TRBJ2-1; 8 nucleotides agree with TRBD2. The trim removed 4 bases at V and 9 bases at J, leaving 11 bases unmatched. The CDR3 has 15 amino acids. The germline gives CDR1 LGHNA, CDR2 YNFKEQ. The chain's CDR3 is CASSPPRGRQVEQFF. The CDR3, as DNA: TGTGCCAGCAGCCCCCCTCGCGGGAGGCAGGTTGAGCAGTTCTTC.

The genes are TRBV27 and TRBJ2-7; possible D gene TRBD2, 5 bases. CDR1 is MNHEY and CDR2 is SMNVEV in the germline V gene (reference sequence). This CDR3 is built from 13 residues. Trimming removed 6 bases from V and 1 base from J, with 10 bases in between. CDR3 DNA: TGTGCCAGCAGCCCACTAGTATCCTACGAGCAGTACTTC. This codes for CASSPLVSYEQYF.

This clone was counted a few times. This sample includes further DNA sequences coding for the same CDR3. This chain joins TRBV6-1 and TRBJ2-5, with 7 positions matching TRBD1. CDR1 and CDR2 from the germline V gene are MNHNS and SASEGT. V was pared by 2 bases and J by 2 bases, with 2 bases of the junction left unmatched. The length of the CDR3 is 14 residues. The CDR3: CASSERGQQETQYF. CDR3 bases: TGTGCCAGCAGTGAACGGGGACAGCAAGAGACCCAGTACTTC.

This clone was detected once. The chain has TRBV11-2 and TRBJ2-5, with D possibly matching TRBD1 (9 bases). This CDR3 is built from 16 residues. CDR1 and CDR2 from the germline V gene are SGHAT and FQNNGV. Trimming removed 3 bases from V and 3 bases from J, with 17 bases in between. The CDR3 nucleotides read TGTGCCAGCAGCTTGACGGGGGGGACAGGGAAAGAGACCCAGTACTTC. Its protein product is CASSLTGGTGKETQYF.

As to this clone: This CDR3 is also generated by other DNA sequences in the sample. The CDR3 protein is CASSYSSSYEQYF. The CDR3 DNA reads as TGTGCCAGCAGCTACAGTTCCAGCTACGAGCAGTACTTC. The genes are TRBV7-2 and TRBJ2-7; D uncertain. The V and J ends lost 4 bases and 3 bases respectively, with 10 bases between them. The CDR3 covers 13 residues. Per germline, CDR1 SGHTA and CDR2 FQGNSA.

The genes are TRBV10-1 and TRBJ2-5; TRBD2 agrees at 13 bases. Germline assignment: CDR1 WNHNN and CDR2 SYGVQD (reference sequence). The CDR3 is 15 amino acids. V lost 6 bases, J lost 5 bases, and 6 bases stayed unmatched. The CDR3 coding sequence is TGCGCCAGCAGCCCCGGACTAGCGGGAGTCGAGACCCAGTACTTC. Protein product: CASSPGLAGVETQYF.

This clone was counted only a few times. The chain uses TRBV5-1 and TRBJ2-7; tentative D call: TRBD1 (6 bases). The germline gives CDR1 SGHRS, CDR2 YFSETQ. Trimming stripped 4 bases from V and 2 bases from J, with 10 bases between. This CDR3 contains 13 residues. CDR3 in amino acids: CASSPAGAYEQYF. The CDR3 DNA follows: TGCGCCAGCAGCCCCGCAGGGGCCTACGAGCAGTACTTC.

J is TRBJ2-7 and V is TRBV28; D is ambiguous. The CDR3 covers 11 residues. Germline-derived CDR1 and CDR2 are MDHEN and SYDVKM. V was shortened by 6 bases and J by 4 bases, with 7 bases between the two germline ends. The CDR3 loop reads CASRRHYEQYF. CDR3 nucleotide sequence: TGTGCCAGCAGGCGCCATTACGAGCAGTACTTC.

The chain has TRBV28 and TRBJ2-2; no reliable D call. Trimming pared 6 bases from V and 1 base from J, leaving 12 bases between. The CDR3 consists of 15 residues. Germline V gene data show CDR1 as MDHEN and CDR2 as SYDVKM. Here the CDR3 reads CASSPVTENTGELFF. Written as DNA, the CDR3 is TGTGCCAGCAGCCCCGTAACGGAGAACACCGGGGAGCTGTTTTTT.